This TCR beta chain emerged from a study of blood T cell repertoires in COVID-19. Across the study: Material from acute and convalescent COVID-19 was sourced from the United States, Italy and Spain.

In the original processing: Reference gene primer amplification gave estimated nucleated cell counts. The table came from immunoSEQ multiplex PCR; TCRdb's copy has only in-frame clones and leaves some out. Clone size and the V and J calls come from that table; the DNA yielded D and trimming. Among some 300,000 clones listed, roughly 91% were seen once. Cohort assignment relied on participant-reported clinical history. Exposed enrollees encountered a COVID-19 case at some point within 2 weeks before study entry. The sequence was collected from a woman between 50 and 59 years old who had been exposed to COVID-19. Specimen: PBMCs or T cells enriched from blood (not recorded which).

The CDR3 loop is CASSPPVSISLQETQYF. Written as DNA, the CDR3 is TGCGCCAGCAGCCCTCCGGTGTCCATTTCCCTCCAAGAGACCCAGTACTTC. The chain recombines TRBV5-1 with TRBJ2-5; D gene uncertain. CDR3 length: 17 residues. V was cut by 4 bases and J by 1 base, with 20 bases left in between. CDR1 is SGHRS and CDR2 is YFSETQ in the germline V gene.